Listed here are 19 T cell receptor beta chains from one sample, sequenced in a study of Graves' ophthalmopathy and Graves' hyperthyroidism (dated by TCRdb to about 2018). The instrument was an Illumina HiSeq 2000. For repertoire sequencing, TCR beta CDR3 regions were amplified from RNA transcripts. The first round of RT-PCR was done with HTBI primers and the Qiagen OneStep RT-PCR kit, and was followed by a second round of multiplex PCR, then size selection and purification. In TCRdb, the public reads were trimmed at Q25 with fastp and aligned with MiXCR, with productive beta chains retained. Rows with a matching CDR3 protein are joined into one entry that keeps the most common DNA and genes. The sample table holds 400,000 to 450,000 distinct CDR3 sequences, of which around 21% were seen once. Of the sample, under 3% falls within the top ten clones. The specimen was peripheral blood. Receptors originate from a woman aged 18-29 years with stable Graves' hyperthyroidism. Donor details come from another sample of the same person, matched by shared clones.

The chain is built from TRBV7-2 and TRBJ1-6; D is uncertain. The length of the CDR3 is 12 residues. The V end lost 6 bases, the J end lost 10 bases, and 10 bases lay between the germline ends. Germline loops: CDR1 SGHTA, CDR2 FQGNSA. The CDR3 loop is CASRYPGSPLHF. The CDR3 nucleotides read TGTGCCAGCAGGTATCCCGGATCACCCCTCCACTTT.

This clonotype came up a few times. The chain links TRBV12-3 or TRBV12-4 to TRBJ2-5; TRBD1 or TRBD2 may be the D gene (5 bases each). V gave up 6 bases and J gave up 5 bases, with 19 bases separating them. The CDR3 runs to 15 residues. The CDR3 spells CASRVGALDGETQYF. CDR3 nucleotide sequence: TGTGCCAGCAGGGTCGGGGCTCTTGATGGGGAGACCCAGTACTTC.

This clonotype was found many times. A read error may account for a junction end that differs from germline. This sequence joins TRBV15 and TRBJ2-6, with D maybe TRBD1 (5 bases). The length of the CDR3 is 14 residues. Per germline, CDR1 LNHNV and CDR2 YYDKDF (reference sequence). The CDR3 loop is CATSDSPGANVLTF. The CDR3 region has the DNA TGTGCCACCAGCGACAGCCCTGGCGCCAACGTCCTGACTTTC.

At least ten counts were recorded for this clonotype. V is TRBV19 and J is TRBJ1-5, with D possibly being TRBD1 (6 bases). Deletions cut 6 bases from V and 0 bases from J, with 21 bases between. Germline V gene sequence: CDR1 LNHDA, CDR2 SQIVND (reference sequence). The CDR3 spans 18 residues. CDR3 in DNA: TGTGCCAGTAGAGACGAACAGGGTCGGACTCATAGCAATCAGCCCCAGCATTTT. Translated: CASRDEQGRTHSNQPQHF.

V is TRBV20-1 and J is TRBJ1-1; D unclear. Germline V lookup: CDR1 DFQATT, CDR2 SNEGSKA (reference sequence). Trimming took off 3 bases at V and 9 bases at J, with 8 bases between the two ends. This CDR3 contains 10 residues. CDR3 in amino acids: CSARGNKAFF. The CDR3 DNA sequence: TGCAGTGCTAGGGGGAATAAAGCTTTCTTT.

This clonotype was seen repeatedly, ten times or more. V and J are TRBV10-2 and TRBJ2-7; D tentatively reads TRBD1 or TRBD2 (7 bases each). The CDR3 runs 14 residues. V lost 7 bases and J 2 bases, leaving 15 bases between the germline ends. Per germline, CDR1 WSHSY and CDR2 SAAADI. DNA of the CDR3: TGCGCCAGCATGGGACTAACAGGGGCCTACGAGCAGTACTTC. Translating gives CASMGLTGAYEQYF.

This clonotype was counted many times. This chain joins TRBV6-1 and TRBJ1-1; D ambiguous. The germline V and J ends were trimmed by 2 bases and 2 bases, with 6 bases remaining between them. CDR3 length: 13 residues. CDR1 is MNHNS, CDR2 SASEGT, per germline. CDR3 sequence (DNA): TGTGCCAGCAGTGAATTTAAAAACACTGAAGCTTTCTTT. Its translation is CASSEFKNTEAFF.

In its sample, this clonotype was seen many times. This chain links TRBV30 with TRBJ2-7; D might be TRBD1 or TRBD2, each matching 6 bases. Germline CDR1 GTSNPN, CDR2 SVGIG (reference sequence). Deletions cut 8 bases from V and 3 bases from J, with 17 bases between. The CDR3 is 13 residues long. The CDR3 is CASRPGAHYEQYF. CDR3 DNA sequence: TGTGCCAGCCGACCGGGGGCCCACTACGAGCAGTACTTC.

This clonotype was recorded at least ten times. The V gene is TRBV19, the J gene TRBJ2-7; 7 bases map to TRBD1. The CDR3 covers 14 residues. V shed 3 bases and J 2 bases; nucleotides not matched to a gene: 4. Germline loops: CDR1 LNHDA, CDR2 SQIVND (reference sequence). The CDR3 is CASSIRGQAYEQYF. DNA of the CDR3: TGTGCCAGTAGTATCCGAGGACAGGCCTACGAGCAGTACTTC.

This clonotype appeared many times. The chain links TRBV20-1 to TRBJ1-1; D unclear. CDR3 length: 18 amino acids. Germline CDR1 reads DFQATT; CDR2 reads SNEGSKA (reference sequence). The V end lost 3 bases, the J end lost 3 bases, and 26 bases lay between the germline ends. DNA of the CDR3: TGCAGTGCTAGGGGAAGGTCGAAAGAGATGAGGATGTACACTGAAGCTTTCTTT. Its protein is CSARGRSKEMRMYTEAFF.

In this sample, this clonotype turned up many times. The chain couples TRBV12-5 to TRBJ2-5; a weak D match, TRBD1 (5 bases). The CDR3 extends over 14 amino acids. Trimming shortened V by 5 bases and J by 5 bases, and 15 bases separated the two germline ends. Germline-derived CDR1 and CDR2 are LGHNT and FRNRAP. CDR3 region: CASGRPQALETQYF. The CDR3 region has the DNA TGTGCTAGTGGTCGCCCACAGGCGTTGGAGACCCAGTACTTC.

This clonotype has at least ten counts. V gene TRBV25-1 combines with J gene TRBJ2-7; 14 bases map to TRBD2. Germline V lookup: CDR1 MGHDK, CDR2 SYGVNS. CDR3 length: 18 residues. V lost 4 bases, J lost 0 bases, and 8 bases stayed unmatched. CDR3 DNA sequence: TGTGCCAGCAGTGGACCAGGACTAGCGGGAGGAAGCTCCTACGAGCAGTACTTC. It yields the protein CASSGPGLAGGSSYEQYF.

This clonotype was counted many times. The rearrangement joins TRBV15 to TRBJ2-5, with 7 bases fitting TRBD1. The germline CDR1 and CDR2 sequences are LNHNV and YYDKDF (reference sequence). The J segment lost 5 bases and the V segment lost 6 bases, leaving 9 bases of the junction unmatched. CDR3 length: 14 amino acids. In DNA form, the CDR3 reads TGTGCCACCAGGAAAGACAGGGCCAGGGAGACCCAGTACTTC. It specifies CATRKDRARETQYF.

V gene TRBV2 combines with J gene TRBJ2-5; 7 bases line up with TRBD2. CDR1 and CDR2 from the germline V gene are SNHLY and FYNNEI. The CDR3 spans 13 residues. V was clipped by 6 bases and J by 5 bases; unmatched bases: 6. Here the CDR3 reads CASRETSTETQYF. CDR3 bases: TGTGCCAGCAGAGAGACTAGCACGGAGACCCAGTACTTC. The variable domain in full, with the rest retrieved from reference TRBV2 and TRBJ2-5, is EPEVTQTPSHQVTQMGQEVILRCVPISNHLYFYWYRQILGQKVEFLVSFYNNEISEKSEIFDDQFSVERPDGSNFTLKIRSTKLEDSAMYFCASRETSTETQYFGPGTRLLVL.

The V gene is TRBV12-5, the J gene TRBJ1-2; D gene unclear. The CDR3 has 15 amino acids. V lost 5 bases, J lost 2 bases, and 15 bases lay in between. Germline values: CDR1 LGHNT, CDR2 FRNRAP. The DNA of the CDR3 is TGTGCTAGTGGTGGTCGATGGGCAGAAAACTATGGCTACACCTTC. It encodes CASGGRWAENYGYTF. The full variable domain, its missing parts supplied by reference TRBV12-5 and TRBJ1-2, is DARVTQTPRHKVTEMGQEVTMRCQPILGHNTVFWYRQTMMQGLELLAYFRNRAPLDDSGMPKDRFSAEMPDATLATLKIQPSEPRDSAVYFCASGGRWAENYGYTFGSGTRLTVV.

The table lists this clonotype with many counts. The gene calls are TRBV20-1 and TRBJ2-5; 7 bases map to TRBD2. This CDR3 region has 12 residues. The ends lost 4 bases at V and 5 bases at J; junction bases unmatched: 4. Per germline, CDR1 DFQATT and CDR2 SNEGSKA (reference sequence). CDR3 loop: CSAIRLAETQYF. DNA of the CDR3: TGCAGTGCTATAAGACTAGCCGAGACCCAGTACTTC.

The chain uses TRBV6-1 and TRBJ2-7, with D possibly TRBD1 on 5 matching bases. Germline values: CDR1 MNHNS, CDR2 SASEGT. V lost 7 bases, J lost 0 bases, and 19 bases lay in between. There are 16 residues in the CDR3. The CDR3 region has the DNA TGTGCCAGCACCAACAAGATGTCCAGGGACTCCTACGAGCAGTACTTC. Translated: CASTNKMSRDSYEQYF.

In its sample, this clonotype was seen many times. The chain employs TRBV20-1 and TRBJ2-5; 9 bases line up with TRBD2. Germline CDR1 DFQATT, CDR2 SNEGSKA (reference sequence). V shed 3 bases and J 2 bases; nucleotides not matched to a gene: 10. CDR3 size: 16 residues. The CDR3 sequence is CSASRVGTSLQETQYF. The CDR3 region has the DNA TGCAGTGCTAGCCGTGTCGGGACTAGCTTACAAGAGACCCAGTACTTC.

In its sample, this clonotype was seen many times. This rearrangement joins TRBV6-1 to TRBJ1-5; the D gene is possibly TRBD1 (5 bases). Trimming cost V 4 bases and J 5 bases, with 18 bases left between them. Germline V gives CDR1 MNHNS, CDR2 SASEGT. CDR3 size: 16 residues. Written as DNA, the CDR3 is TGTGCCAGCAGTGCCGCCGGGGCGTTGGGGGATCAGCCCCAGCATTTT. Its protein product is CASSAAGALGDQPQHF.